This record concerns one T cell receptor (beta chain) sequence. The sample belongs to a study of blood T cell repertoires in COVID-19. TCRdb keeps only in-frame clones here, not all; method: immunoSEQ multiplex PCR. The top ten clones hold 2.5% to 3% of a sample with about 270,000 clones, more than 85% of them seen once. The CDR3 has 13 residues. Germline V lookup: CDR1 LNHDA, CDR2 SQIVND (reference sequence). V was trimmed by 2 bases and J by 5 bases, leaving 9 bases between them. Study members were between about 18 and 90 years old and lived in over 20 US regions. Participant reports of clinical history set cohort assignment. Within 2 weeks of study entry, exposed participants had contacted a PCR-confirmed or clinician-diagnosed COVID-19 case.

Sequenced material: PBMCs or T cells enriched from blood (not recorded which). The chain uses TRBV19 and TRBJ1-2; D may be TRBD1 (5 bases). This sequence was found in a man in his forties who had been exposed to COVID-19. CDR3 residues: CASSIQGRYGYTF. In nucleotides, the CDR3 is TGTGCCAGTAGTATACAGGGCCGGTATGGCTACACCTTC.